This T cell receptor (beta chain) stems from a study of blood T cell repertoires in COVID-19. Study context: T cells, B-cell-depleted T cells, or PBMCs provided the cDNA or gDNA that served as material.

The data were produced by immunoSEQ multiplex PCR, yet TCRdb's version contains in-frame clones alone and is incomplete. The profile shows more than 30,000 clones, around 90% of them singletons. In germline, CDR1 is SGHRS, CDR2 YFSETQ. This CDR3 comprises 14 residues. V was cut by 0 bases and J by 4 bases, with 10 bases left in between. The rearrangement uses TRBV5-1 and TRBJ1-2; D may be TRBD1 (5 bases). The sequencing input was peripheral blood. The sequence was obtained from a man between 60 and 70 years old with active COVID-19. CDR3 nucleotides: TGCGCCAGCAGCTTGGGACAGACAACCTATGGCTACACCTTC. This translates into CASSLGQTTYGYTF.